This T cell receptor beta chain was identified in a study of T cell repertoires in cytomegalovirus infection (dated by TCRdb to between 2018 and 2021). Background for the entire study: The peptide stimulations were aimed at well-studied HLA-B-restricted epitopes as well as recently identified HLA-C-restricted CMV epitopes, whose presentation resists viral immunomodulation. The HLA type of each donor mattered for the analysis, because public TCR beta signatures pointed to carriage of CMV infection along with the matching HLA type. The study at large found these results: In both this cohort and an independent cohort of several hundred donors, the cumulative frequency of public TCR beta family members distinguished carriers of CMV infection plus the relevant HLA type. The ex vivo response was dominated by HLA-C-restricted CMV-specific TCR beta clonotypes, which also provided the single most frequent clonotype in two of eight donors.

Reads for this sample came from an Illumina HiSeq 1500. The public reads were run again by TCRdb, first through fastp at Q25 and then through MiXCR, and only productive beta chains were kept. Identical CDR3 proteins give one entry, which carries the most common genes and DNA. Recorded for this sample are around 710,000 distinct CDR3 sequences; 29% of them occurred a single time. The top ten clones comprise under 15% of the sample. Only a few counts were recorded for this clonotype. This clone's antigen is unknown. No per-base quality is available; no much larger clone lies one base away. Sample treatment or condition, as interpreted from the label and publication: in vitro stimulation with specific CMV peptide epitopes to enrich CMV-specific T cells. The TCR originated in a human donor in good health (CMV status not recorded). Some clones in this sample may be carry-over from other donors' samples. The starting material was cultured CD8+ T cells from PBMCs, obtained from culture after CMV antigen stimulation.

The encoded CDR3 is CSVAGTQKDTEAFF. The DNA sequence reads TGCAGCGTTGCTGGCACCCAGAAGGACACTGAAGCTTTCTTT. The receptor chain draws on TRBV29-1 and TRBJ1-1; the D gene identity is not certain. The germline V gene specifies SQVTM as CDR1 and ANQGSEA as CDR2. Trimming costs V 4 bases and J 3 bases, and their ends lie 15 bases apart. The CDR3, cysteine through phenylalanine, is 14 amino acids long. This entry keeps only the CDR3 DNA: 42 bases, framed from base 1.